Sequencing of this TCR beta chain was carried out in a study of T cell responses to AZD1222 COVID-19 vaccine. Study observations and caveats: Only after the peak T cell response were repertoires sampled. With dominance at 160-218 and 743-854, vaccine-associated CD4 TCRs spanned spike. Mostly white British, mostly female donors; authors suggested clonal diversity may be underestimated.

TCRdb keeps only in-frame clones here, not all; method: immunoSEQ multiplex PCR. The sample holds 100,000 to 120,000 clones, about 94% seen once. With 3 bases clipped from V and 5 bases from J, the junction kept 2 bases outside the gene matches. The CDR3 length is 15 residues. Germline assignment: CDR1 SGHAT and CDR2 FQNNGV. Of note for this clone: What it recognizes is unknown.

The TCR sequence derives from an adult who received the AZD1222 COVID-19 vaccine. The sequencing used peripheral blood, collected 28 days after the second AZD1222 dose. The V call is TRBV11-2, the J call TRBJ2-1, with 12 nucleotides matching TRBD2. CDR3 nucleotides: TGTGCCAGCAGCTTTCGGACTAGCGGGAACAATGAGCAGTTCTTC. This codes for CASSFRTSGNNEQFF.